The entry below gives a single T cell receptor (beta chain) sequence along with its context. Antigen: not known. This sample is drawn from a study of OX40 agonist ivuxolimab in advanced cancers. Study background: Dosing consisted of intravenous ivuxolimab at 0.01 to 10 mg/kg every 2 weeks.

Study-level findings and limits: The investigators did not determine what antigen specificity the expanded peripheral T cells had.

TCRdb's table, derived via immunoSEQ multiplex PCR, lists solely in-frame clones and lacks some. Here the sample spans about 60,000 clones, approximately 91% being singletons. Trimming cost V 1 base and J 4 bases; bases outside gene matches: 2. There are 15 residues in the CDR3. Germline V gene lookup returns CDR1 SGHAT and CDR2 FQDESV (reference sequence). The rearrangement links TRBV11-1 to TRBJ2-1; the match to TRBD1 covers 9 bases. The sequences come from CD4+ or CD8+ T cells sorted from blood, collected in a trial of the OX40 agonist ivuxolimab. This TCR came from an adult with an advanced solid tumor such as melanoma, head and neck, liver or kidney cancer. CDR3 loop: CASSLGGTGYNEQFF. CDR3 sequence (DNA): TGTGCCAGCAGCTTAGGTGGGACAGGGTACAATGAGCAGTTCTTC.